A single sample gave rise to the 6 T cell receptor beta chains below, sequenced in a study of blood T cell repertoires in COVID-19. The data were produced by immunoSEQ multiplex PCR, yet TCRdb's version contains in-frame clones alone and is incomplete. The sample lists roughly 220,000 clones, around 90% occurring once. The sequencing input was PBMCs or T cells enriched from blood (not recorded which). These receptors were collected from a woman in her fifties or sixties with acute COVID-19.

The gene calls are TRBV18 and TRBJ2-7; the match to TRBD2 covers 8 bases. From germline, CDR1 is KGHSH and CDR2 LQKENI. V trimming: 3 bases; J trimming: 6 bases; junction bases outside the gene matches: 7. CDR3 length equals 14 residues. This CDR3 is CASSPTAGVREQYF. The CDR3 coding sequence is TGTGCCAGCTCACCGACAGCGGGAGTGCGCGAGCAGTACTTC.

The rearrangement joins TRBV3-1 (or the pseudogene TRBV3-2) to TRBJ2-7, with no clear D. V lost 1 base to trimming and J lost 6 bases, with 7 bases between them. The germline V gene encodes CDR1 LGHDT and CDR2 YNNKEL (reference sequence). This CDR3 region has 12 residues. The CDR3 DNA follows: TGTGCCAGCAGCCAAGGGCTTGTCGAGCAGTACTTC. Its protein product is CASSQGLVEQYF.

V is TRBV7-2 and J is TRBJ1-5; possibly TRBD1 for D (5 bases). The germline gives CDR1 SGHTA, CDR2 FQGNSA. V was pared by 5 bases and J by 2 bases, with 10 bases between. CDR3 length: 14 amino acids. CDR3 protein: CASSPGHGNQPQHF. DNA of the CDR3: TGTGCCAGCAGCCCCGGACATGGCAATCAGCCCCAGCATTTT.

This sequence joins TRBV7-8 and TRBJ1-1; D not resolved. V lost 1 base to trimming and J lost 4 bases, with 10 bases between them. This CDR3 region has 14 residues. In germline, CDR1 is SGHVS, CDR2 FQNEAQ. The CDR3, as DNA: TGTGCCAGCAGCTTAGTTTGGGGAGCCACTGAAGCTTTCTTT. Its protein is CASSLVWGATEAFF. The variable domain in full, completed from reference TRBV7-8 and TRBJ1-1, reads GAGVSQSPRYKVAKRGQDVALRCDPISGHVSLFWYQQALGQGPEFLTYFQNEAQLDKSGLPSDRFFAERPEGSVSTLKIQRTQQEDSAVYLCASSLVWGATEAFFGQGTRLTVV.

The J gene is TRBJ2-1, the V gene TRBV30, with D possibly matching TRBD2 (6 bases). The CDR3 contains 12 residues. In germline, CDR1 is GTSNPN, CDR2 SVGIG (reference sequence). V was shortened by 3 bases and J by 9 bases, with 12 bases between the two germline ends. The CDR3 DNA reads as TGTGCCTGGAGCGGGACTGGCGCTGAGCAGTTCTTC. The encoded protein is CAWSGTGAEQFF.

The chain is built from TRBV19 and TRBJ1-1, with D possibly TRBD1 on 5 matching bases. The CDR3 consists of 14 residues. V lost 5 bases, J lost 2 bases, and 12 bases lay in between. The germline gives CDR1 LNHDA, CDR2 SQIVND (reference sequence). The chain's CDR3 is CASSSGTSNTEAFF. In DNA, the CDR3 is TGTGCCAGTAGTTCCGGGACTTCAAACACTGAAGCTTTCTTT. The full variable domain, completed using reference TRBV19 and TRBJ1-1, is DGGITQSPKYLFRKEGQNVTLSCEQNLNHDAMYWYRQDPGQGLRLIYYSQIVNDFQKGDIAEGYSVSREKKESFPLTVTSAQKNPTAFYLCASSSGTSNTEAFFGQGTRLTVV.